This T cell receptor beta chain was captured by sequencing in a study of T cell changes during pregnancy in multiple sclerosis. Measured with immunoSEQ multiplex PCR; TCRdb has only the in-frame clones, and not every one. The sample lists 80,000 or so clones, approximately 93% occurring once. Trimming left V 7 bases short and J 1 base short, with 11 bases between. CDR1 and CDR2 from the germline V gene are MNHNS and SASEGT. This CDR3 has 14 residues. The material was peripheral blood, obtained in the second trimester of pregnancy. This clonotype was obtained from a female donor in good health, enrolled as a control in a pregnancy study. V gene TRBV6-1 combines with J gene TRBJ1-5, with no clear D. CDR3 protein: CASTLGRSNQPQHF. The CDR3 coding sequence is TGTGCCAGCACCCTAGGAAGGAGCAATCAGCCCCAGCATTTT.